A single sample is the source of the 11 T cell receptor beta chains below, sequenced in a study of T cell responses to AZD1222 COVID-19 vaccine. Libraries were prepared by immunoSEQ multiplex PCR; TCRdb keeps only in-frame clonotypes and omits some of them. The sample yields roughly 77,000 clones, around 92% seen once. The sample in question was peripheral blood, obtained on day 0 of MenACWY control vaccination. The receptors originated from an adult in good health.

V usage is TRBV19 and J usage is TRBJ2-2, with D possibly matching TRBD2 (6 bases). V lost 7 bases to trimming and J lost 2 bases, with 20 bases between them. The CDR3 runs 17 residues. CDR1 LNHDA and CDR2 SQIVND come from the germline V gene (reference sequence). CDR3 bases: TGTGCCAGTACCATCGGGTCGGGACTGGCTAACACCGGGGAGCTGTTTTTT. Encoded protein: CASTIGSGLANTGELFF.

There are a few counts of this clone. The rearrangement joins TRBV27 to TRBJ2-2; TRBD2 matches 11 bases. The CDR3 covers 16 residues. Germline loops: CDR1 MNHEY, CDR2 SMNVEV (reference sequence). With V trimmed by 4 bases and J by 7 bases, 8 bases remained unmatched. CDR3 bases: TGTGCCAGCAGTTCCCGGATACTAGCGGGAGTCGGGGAGCTGTTTTTT. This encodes CASSSRILAGVGELFF.

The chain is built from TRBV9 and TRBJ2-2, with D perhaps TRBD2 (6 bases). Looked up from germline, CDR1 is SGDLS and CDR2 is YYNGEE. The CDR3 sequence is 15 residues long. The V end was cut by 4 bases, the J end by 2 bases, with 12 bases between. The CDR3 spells CASSPRAGNTGELFF. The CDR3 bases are TGTGCCAGCAGCCCACGGGCGGGAAACACCGGGGAGCTGTTTTTT.

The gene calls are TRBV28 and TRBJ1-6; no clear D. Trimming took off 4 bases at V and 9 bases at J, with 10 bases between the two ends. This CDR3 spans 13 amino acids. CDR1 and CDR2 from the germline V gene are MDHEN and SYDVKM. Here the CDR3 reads CASSSVGISPLHF. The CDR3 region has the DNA TGTGCCAGCAGTTCTGTCGGGATTTCACCCCTCCACTTT.

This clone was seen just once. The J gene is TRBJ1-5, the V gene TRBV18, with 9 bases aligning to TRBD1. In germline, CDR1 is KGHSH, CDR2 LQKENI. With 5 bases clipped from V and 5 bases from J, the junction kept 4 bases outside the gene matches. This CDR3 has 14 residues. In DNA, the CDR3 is TGTGCCAGCTCAGTAGGGGACAGGGATCAGCCCCAGCATTTT. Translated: CASSVGDRDQPQHF.

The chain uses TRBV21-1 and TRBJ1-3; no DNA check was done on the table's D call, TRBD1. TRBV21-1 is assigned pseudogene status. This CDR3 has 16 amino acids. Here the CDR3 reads CASSKVGVVSGNTIYF. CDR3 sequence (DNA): TGTGCCAGCAGCAAAGTGGGCGTGGTCTCTGGAAACACCATATATTTT.

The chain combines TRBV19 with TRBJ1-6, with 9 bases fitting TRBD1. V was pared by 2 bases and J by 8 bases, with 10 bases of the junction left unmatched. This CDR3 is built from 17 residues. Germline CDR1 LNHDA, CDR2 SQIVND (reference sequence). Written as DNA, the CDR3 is TGTGCCAGTAGTATAAACCCCCAGCGGACAGGGGATTCACCCCTCCACTTT. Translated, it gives CASSINPQRTGDSPLHF.

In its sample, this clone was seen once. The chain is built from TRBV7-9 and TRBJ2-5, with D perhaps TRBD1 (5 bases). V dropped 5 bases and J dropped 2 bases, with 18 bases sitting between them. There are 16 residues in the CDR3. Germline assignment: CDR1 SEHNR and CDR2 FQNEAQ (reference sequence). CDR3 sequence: CASSHNVRQTQETQYF. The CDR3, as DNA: TGTGCCAGCAGCCACAATGTGAGACAGACTCAAGAGACCCAGTACTTC.

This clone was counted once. The CDR3 spells CASSSSEGIHEQYF. The CDR3 DNA sequence: TGTGCCAGCAGCTCGTCGGAGGGTATCCACGAGCAGTACTTC. The chain employs TRBV5-4 and TRBJ2-7, with D maybe TRBD2 (6 bases). The V gene's germline CDR1 is SGHNT and CDR2 YYREEE (reference sequence). Trimming shortened V by 3 bases and J by 5 bases, and 15 bases separated the two germline ends. The CDR3 loop spans 14 amino acids.

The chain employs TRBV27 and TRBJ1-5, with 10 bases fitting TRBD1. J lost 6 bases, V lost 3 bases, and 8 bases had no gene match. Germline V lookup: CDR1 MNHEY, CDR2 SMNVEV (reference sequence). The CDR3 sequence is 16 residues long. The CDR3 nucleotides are TGTGCCAGCAGTTTTTCCGGGACAGGGGTTCGTCAGCCCCAGCATTTT. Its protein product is CASSFSGTGVRQPQHF.

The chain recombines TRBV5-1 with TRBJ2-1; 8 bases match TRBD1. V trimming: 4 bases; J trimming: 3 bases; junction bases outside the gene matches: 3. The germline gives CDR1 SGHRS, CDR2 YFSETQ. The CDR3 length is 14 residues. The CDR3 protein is CASSAGQDYNEQFF. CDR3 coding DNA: TGCGCCAGCAGCGCGGGACAGGACTACAATGAGCAGTTCTTC.